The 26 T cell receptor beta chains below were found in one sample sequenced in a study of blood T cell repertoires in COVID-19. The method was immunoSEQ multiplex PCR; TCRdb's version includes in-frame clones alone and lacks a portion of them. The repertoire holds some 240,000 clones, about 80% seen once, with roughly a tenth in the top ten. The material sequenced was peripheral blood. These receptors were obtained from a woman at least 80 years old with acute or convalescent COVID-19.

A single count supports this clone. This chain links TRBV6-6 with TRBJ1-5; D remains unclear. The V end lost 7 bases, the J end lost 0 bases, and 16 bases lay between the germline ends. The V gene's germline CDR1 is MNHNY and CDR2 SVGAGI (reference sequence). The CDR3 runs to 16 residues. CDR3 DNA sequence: TGTGCCAGCATCGACCGTGGGCCCTATAGCAATCAGCCCCAGCATTTT. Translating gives CASIDRGPYSNQPQHF.

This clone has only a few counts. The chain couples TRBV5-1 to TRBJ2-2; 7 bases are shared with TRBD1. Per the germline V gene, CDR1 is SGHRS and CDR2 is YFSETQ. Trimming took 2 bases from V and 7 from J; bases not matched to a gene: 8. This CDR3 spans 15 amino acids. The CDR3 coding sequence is TGCGCCAGCAGCTTCACCGGACAGGAGCTCGGGGAGCTGTTTTTT. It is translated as CASSFTGQELGELFF.

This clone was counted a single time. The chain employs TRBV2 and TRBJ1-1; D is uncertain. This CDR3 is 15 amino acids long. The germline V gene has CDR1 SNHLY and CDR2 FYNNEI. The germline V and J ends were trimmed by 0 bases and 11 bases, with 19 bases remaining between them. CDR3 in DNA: TGTGCCAGCAGTGAAGCGCGGGCGGCTGGCCGGGTGGCTTTCTTT. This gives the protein CASSEARAAGRVAFF.

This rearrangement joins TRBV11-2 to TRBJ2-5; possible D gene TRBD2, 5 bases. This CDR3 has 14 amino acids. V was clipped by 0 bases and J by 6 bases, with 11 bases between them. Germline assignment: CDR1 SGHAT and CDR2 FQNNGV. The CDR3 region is CASSLDPSRKTQYF. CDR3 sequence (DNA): TGTGCCAGCAGCTTAGATCCTAGCAGGAAGACCCAGTACTTC.

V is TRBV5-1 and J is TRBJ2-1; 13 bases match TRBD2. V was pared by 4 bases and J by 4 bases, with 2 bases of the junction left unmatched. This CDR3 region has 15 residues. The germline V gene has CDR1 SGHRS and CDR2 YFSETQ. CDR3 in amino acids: CASSTSGGVYNEQFF. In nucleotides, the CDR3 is TGCGCCAGCAGCACTAGCGGGGGGGTGTACAATGAGCAGTTCTTC.

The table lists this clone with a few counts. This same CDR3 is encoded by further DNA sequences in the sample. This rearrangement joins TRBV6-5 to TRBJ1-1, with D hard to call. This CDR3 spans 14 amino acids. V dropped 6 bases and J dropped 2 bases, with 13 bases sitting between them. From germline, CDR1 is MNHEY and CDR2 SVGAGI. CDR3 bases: TGTGCCAGCAGCTACCCGGGAGGTAACACTGAAGCTTTCTTT. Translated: CASSYPGGNTEAFF.

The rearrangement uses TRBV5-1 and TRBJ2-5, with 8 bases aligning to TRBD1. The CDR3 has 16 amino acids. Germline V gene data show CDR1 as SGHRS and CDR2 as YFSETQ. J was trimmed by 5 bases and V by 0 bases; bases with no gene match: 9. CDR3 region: CASSLASGTGGETQYF. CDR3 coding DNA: TGCGCCAGCAGCTTGGCTTCCGGGACAGGCGGTGAGACCCAGTACTTC.

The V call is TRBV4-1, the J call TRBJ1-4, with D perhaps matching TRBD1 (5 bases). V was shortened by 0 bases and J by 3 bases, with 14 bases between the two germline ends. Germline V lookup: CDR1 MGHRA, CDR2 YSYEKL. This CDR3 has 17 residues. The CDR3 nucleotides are TGCGCCAGCAGCCAAGAAGTTCGGCCAGGGTCTAATGAAAAACTGTTTTTT. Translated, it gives CASSQEVRPGSNEKLFF.

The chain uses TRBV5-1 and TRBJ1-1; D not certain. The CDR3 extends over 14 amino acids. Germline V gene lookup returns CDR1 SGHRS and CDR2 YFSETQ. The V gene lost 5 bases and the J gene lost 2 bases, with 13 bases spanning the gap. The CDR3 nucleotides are TGCGCCAGCAGTTCGGGTCCATTAAACACTGAAGCTTTCTTT. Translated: CASSSGPLNTEAFF.

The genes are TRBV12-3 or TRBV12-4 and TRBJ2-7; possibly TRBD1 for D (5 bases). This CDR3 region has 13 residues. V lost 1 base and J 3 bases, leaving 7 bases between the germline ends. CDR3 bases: TGTGCCAGCAGTTTAGGACAGTACTACGAGCAGTACTTC. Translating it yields CASSLGQYYEQYF.

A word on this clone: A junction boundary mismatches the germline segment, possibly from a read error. The CDR3 spells CAGSTASGENYEQYF. The CDR3 region has the DNA TGTGCCGGCAGTACCGCTAGCGGTGAAAACTACGAGCAGTACTTC. The genes are TRBV6-5 and TRBJ2-7; 7 nucleotides align to TRBD2. The CDR3 is 15 amino acids. In germline, CDR1 is MNHEY, CDR2 SVGAGI.

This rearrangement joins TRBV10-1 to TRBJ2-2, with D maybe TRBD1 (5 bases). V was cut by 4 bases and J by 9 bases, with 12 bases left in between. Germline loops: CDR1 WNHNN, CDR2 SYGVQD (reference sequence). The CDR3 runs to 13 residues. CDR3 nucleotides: TGCGCCAGCAGTGCGAAACAGGACAGGGAGCTGTTTTTT. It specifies CASSAKQDRELFF.

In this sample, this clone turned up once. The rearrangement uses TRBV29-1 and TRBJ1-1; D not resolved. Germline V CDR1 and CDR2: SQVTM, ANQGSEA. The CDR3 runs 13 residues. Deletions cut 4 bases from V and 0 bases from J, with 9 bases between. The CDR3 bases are TGCAGCGTTGTTACAGCCATGAACACTGAAGCTTTCTTT. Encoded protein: CSVVTAMNTEAFF.

The CDR3 DNA is TGTGCCAGCAGTGAAAAGCTTCAGGGAGGCTACACCTTC. Translating gives CASSEKLQGGYTF. The chain couples TRBV6-1 to TRBJ1-2; tentatively, D is TRBD1 (5 bases). Germline V gives CDR1 MNHNS, CDR2 SASEGT. The CDR3 contains 13 residues. The V end was cut by 2 bases, the J end by 8 bases, with 12 bases between.

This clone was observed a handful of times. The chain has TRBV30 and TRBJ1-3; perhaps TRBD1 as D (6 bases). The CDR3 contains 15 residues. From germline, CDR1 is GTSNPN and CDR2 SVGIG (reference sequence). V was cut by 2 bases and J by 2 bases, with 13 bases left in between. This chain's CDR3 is CAWSLQGRPGNTIYF. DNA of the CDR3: TGTGCCTGGAGTCTCCAGGGGCGCCCTGGAAACACCATATATTTT. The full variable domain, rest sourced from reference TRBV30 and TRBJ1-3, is SQTIHQWPATLVQPVGSPLSLECTVEGTSNPNLYWYRQAAGRGLQLLFYSVGIGQISSEVPQNLSASRPQDRQFILSSKKLLLSDSGFYLCAWSLQGRPGNTIYFGEGSWLTVV.

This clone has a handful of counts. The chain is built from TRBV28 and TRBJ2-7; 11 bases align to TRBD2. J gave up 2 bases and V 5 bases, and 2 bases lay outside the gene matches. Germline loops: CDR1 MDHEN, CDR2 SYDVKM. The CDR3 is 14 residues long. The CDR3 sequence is CASSLAGGPYEQYF. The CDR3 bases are TGTGCCAGCAGTCTAGCGGGGGGACCCTACGAGCAGTACTTC.

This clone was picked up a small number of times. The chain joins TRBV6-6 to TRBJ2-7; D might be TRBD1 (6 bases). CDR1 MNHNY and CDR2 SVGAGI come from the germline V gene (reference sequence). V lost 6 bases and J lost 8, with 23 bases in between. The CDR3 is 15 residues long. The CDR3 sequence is CASSDERTDPSKQYF. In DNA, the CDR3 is TGTGCCAGCAGCGATGAGCGGACAGATCCAAGCAAGCAGTACTTC.

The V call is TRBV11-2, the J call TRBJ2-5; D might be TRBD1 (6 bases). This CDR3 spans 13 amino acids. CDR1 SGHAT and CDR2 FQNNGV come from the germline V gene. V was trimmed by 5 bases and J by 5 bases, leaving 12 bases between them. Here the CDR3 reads CASSKGQQETQYF. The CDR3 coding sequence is TGTGCCAGCAGCAAAGGACAGCAGGAGACCCAGTACTTC.

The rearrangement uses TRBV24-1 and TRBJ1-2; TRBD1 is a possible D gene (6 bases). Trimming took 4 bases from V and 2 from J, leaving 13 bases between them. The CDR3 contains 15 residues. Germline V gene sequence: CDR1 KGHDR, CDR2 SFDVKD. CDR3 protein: CATSDGGTGNYGYTF. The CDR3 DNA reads TGTGCCACCAGTGACGGAGGAACAGGGAACTATGGCTACACCTTC.

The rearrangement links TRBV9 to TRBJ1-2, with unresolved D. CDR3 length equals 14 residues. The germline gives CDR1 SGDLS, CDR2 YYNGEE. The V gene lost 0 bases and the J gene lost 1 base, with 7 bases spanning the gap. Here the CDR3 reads CASSVAGNNYGYTF. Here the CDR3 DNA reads TGTGCCAGCAGCGTAGCGGGGAATAACTATGGCTACACCTTC.

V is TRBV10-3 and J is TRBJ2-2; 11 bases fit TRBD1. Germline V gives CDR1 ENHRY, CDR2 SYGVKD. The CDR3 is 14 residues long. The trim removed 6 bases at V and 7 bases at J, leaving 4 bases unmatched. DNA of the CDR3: TGTGCCATCAGGGGACAGGGGGACGGCGGGGAGCTGTTTTTT. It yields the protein CAIRGQGDGGELFF.

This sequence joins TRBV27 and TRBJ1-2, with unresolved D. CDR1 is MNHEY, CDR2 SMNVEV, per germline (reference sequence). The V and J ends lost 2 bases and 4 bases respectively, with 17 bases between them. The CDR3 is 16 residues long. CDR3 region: CASSLLPGLGGYGYTF. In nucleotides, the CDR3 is TGTGCCAGCAGTTTACTCCCCGGGTTGGGAGGCTATGGCTACACCTTC.

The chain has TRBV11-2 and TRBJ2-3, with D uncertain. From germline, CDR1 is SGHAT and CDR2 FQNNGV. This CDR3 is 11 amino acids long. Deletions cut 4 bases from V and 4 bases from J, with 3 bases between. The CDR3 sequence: CASSWPDTQYF. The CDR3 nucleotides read TGTGCCAGCAGCTGGCCAGATACGCAGTATTTT.

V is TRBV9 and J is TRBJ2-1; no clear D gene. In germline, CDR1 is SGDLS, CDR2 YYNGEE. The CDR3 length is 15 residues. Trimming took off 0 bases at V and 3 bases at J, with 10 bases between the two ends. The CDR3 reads CASSVVGQNYNEQFF. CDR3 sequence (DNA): TGTGCCAGCAGCGTAGTTGGTCAGAACTACAATGAGCAGTTCTTC.

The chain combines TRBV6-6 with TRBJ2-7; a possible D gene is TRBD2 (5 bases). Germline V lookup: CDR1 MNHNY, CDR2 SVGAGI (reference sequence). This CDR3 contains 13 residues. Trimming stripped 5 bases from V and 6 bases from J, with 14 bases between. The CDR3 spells CASSGPPDSEQYF. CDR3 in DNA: TGTGCCAGCAGTGGACCCCCGGACTCCGAGCAGTACTTC.

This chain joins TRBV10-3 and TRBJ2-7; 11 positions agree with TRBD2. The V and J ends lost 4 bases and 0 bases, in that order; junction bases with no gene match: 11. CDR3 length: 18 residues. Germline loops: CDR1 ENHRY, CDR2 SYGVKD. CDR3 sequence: CAISVQLAGAWPSYEQYF. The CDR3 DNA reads TGTGCCATCAGTGTCCAACTAGCGGGGGCTTGGCCCTCCTACGAGCAGTACTTC.